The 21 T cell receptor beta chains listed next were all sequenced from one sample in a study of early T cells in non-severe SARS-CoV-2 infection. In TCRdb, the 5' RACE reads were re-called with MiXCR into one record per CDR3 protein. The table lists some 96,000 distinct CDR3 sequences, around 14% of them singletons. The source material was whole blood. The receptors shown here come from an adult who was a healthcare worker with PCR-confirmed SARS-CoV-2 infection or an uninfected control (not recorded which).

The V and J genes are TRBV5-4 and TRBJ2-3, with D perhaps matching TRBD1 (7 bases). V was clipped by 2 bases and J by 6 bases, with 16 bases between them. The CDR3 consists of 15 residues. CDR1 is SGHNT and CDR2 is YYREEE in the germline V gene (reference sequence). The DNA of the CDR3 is TGTGCCAGCAGCTTACGACAGGGCGCGGGGGATACGCAGTATTTT. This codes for CASSLRQGAGDTQYF.

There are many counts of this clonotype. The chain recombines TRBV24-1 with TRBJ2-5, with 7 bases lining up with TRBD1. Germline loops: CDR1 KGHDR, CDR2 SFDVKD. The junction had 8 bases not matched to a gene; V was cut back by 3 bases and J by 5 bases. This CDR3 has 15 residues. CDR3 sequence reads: CATSDPDRVGETQYF. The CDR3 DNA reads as TGTGCCACCAGTGATCCCGACAGGGTCGGGGAGACCCAGTACTTC.

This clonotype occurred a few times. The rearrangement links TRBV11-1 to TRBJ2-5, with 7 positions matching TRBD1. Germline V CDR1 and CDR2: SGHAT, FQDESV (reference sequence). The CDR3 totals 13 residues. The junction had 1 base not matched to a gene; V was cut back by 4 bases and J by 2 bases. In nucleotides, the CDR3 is TGTGCCAGCAGCTGGGGACAGCAAGAGACCCAGTACTTC. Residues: CASSWGQQETQYF.

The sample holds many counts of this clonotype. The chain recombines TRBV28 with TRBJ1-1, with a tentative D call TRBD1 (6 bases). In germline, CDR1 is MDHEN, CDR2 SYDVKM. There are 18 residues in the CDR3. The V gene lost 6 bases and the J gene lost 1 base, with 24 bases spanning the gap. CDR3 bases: TGTGCCAGCAGAAGGTCCTTCCTGTCCTTCAGGGGGAACACTGAAGCTTTCTTT. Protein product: CASRRSFLSFRGNTEAFF.

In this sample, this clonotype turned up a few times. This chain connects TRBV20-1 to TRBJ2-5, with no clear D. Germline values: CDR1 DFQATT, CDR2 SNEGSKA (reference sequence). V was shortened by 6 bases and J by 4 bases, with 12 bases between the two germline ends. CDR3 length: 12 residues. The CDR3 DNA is TGCAGTGCCGCCCGGTCCAGAGAGACCCAGTACTTC. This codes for CSAARSRETQYF.

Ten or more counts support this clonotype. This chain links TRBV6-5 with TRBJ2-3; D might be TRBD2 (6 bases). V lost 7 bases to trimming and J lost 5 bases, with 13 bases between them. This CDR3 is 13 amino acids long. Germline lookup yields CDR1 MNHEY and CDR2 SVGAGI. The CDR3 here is CASKISGVDTQYF. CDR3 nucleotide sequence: TGTGCCAGCAAGATCTCGGGGGTAGATACGCAGTATTTT.

Here the CDR3 reads CASSEGGVQETQYF. As DNA, the CDR3 is TGCGCCAGCAGTGAGGGAGGGGTTCAAGAGACCCAGTACTTC. This sequence joins TRBV10-2 and TRBJ2-5; maybe TRBD2 (6 bases). The CDR3 runs to 14 residues. V shed 2 bases and J shed 2 bases, with 9 bases lying between them. The V gene's germline CDR1 is WSHSY and CDR2 SAAADI.

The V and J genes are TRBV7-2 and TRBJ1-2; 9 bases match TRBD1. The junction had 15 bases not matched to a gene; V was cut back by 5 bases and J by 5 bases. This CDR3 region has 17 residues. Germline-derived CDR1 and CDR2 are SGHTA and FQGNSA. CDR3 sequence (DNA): TGTGCCAGCAGCCCTACCGGGACAGGGCAGGGTATATATGGCTACACCTTC. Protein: CASSPTGTGQGIYGYTF.

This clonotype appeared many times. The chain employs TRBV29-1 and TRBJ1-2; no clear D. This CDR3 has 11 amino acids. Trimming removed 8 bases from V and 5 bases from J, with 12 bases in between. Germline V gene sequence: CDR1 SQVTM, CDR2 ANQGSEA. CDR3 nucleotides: TGCAGCTTCTTAGACGGTTATGGCTACACCTTC. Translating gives CSFLDGYGYTF.

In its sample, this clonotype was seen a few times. The CDR3 DNA reads TGCAGCGTGTTCACGGAATGGACTGAAGCTTTCTTT. Translating it yields CSVFTEWTEAFF. The chain employs TRBV29-1 and TRBJ1-1; D gene unclear. Germline CDR1 is SQVTM and CDR2 is ANQGSEA. Trimming cost V 6 bases and J 5 bases, with 13 bases left between them. The CDR3 extends over 12 amino acids.

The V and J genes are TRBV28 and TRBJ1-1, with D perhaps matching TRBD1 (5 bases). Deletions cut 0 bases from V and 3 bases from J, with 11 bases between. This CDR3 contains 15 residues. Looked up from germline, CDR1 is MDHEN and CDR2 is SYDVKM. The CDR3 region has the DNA TGTGCCAGCAGTTTATGGGGGGGAAGATACACTGAAGCTTTCTTT. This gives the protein CASSLWGGRYTEAFF.

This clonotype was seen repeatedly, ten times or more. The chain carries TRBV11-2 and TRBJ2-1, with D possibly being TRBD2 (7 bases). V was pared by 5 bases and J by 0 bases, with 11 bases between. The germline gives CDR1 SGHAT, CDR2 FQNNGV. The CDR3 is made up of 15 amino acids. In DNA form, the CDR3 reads TGTGCCAGCAGCGTAGGGGGGGTCTCCTACAATGAGCAGTTCTTC. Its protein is CASSVGGVSYNEQFF.

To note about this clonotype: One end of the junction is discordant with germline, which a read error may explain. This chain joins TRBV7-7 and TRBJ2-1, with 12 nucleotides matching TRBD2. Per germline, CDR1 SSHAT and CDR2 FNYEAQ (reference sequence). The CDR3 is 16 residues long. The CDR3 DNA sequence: TGTGCTAGCAGCGGCCTAGCGGGGGGGCCAACCAATGAGCAGTTCTTC. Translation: CASSGLAGGPTNEQFF.

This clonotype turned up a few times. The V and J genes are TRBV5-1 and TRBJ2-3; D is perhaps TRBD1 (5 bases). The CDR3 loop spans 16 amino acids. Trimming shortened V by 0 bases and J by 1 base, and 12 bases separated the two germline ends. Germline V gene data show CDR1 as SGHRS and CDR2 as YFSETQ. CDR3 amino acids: CASSLGRAGGTDTQYF. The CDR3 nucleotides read TGCGCCAGCAGCTTGGGCAGGGCAGGCGGCACAGATACGCAGTATTTT.

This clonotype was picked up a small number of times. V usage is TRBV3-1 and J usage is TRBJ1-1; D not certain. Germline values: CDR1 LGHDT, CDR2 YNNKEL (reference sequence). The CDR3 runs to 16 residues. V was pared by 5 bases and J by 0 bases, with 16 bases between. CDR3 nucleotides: TGTGCCAGCAGCTACGCTGGGAGGTCCTTGAACACTGAAGCTTTCTTT. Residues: CASSYAGRSLNTEAFF.

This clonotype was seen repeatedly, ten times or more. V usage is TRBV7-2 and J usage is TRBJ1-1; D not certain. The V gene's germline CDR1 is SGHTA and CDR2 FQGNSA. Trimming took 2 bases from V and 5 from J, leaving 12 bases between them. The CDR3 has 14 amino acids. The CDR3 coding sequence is TGTGCCAGCAGCTTAAAAGGAATTGGTACTGAAGCTTTCTTT. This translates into CASSLKGIGTEAFF.

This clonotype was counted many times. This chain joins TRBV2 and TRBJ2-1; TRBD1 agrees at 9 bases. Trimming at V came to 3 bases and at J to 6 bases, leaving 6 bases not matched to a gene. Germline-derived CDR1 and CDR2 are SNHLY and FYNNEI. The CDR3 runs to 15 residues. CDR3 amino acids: CASSEGQGGGNEQFF. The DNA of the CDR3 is TGTGCCAGCAGTGAGGGACAGGGTGGCGGCAATGAGCAGTTCTTC. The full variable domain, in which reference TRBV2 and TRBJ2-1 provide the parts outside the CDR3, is EPEVTQTPSHQVTQMGQEVILRCVPISNHLYFYWYRQILGQKVEFLVSFYNNEISEKSEIFDDQFSVERPDGSNFTLKIRSTKLEDSAMYFCASSEGQGGGNEQFFGPGTRLTVL.

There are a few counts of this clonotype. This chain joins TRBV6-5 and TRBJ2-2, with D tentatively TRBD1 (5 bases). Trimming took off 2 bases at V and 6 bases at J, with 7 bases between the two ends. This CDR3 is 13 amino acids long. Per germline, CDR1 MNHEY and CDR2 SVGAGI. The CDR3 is CASSYETAGELFF. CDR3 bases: TGTGCCAGCAGTTACGAGACAGCCGGGGAGCTGTTTTTT.

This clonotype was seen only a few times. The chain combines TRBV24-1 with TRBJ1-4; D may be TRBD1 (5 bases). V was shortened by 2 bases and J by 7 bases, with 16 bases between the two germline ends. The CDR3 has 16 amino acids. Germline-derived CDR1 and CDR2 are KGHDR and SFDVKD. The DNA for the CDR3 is TGTGCCACCAGTGATTCCGACCCGGGACGTTTTGAAAAACTGTTTTTT. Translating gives CATSDSDPGRFEKLFF.

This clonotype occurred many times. The CDR3 nucleotides are TGTGCCAGCAGCTTATCCGGGGGCGAAGAGACCCAGTACTTC. It translates to CASSLSGGEETQYF. The gene calls are TRBV7-3 and TRBJ2-5; D assignment may be TRBD1 or TRBD2 (6 bases each). With 2 bases removed from V and 3 bases from J, the gap between germline ends came to 10 bases. The CDR3 is made up of 14 amino acids. Germline lookup yields CDR1 SGHTA and CDR2 FQGTGA.

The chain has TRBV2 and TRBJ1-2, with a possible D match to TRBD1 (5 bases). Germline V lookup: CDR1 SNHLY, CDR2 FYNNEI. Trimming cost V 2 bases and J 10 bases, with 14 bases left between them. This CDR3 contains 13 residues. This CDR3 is CASSESSGLSYTF. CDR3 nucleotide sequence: TGTGCCAGCAGTGAATCGTCAGGGTTGTCCTACACCTTC. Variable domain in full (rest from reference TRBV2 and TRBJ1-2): EPEVTQTPSHQVTQMGQEVILRCVPISNHLYFYWYRQILGQKVEFLVSFYNNEISEKSEIFDDQFSVERPDGSNFTLKIRSTKLEDSAMYFCASSESSGLSYTFGSGTRLTVV.